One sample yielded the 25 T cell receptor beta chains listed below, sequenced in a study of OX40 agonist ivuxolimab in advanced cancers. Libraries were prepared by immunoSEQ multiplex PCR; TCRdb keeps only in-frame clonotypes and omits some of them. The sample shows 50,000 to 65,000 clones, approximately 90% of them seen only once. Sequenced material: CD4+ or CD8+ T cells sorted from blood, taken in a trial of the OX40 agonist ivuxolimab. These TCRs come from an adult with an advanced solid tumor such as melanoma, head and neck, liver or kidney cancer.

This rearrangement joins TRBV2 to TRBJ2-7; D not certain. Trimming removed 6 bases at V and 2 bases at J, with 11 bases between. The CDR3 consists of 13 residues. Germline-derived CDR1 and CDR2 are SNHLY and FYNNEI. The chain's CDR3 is CASRLQQTYEQYF. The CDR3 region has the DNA TGTGCCAGCAGACTCCAGCAGACCTACGAGCAGTACTTC.

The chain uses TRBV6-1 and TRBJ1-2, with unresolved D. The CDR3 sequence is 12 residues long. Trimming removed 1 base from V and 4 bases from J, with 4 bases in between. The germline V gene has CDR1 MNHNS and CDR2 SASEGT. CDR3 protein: CASSEGPYGYTF. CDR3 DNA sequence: TGTGCCAGCAGTGAAGGACCCTATGGCTACACCTTC.

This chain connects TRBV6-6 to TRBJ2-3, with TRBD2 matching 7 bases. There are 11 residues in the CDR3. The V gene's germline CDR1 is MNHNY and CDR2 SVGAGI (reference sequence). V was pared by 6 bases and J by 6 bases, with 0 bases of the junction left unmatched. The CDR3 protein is CASRGGDTQYF. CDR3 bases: TGTGCCAGCAGGGGGGGGGATACGCAGTATTTT.

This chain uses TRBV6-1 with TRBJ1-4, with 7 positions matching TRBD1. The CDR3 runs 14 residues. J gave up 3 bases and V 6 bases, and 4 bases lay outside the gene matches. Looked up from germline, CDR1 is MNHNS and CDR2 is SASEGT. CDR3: CASRRDRPNEKLFF. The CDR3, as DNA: TGTGCCAGCAGGCGGGACAGACCTAATGAAAAACTGTTTTTT.

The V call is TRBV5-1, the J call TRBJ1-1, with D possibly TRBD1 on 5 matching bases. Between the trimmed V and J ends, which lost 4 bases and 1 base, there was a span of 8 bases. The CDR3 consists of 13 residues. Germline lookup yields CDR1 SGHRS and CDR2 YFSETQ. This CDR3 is CASSIRENTEAFF. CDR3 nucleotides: TGCGCCAGCAGCATCAGGGAGAACACTGAAGCTTTCTTT.

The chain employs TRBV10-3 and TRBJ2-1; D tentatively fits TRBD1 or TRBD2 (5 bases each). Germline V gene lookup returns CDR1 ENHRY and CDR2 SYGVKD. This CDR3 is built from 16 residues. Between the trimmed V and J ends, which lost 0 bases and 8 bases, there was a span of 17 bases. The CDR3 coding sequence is TGTGCCATCAGTGAGTCCGTCCGGGGCTCAGTTGATGAGCAGTTCTTC. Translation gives CAISESVRGSVDEQFF.

DNA of the CDR3: TGTGCCAGTAGTATAAGGGGGCCCTACGAGCAGTACTTC. It encodes CASSIRGPYEQYF. The chain employs TRBV19 and TRBJ2-7; 7 bases line up with TRBD1. Germline CDR1 is LNHDA and CDR2 is SQIVND (reference sequence). V shed 2 bases, J shed 2 bases, and the junction held 0 bases outside the gene matches. This CDR3 spans 13 amino acids.

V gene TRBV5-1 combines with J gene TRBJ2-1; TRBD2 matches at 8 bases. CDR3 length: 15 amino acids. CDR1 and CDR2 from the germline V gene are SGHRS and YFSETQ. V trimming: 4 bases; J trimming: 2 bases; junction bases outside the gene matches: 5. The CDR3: CASSKSGRAYNEQFF. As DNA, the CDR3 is TGCGCCAGCAGCAAGAGCGGGAGAGCCTACAATGAGCAGTTCTTC.

For the CDR3, the DNA is TGTGCCAGCAGTCCCGAACTAGGAATTCAGTACTTC. It yields the protein CASSPELGIQYF. The chain carries TRBV6-5 and TRBJ2-4, with D possibly TRBD2 on 5 matching bases. The V end lost 5 bases, the J end lost 10 bases, and 12 bases lay between the germline ends. This CDR3 has 12 amino acids. Germline loops: CDR1 MNHEY, CDR2 SVGAGI.

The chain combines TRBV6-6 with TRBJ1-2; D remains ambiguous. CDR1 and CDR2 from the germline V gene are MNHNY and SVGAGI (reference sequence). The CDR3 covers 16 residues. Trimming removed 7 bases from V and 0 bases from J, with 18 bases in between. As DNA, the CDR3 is TGTGCCAGCACTTTAAGGGCAGGCAGTTCTAACTATGGCTACACCTTC. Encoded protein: CASTLRAGSSNYGYTF.

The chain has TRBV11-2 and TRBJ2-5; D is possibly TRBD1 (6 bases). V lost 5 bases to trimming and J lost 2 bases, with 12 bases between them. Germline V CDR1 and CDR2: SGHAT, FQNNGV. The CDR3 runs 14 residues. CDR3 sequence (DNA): TGTGCCAGCAGCCCAGGGACAATACAAGAGACCCAGTACTTC. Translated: CASSPGTIQETQYF.

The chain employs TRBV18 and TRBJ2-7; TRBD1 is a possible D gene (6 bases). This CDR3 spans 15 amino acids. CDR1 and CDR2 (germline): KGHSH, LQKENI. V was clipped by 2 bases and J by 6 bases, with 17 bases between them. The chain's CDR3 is CASSPILGAPFEQYF. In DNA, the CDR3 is TGTGCCAGCTCACCAATTTTGGGGGCGCCTTTCGAGCAGTACTTC.

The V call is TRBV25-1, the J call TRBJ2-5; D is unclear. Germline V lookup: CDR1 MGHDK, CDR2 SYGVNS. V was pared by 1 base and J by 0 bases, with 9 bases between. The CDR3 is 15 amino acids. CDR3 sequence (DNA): TGTGCCAGCAGTGAATTCGCCGGGTACCAAGAGACCCAGTACTTC. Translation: CASSEFAGYQETQYF.

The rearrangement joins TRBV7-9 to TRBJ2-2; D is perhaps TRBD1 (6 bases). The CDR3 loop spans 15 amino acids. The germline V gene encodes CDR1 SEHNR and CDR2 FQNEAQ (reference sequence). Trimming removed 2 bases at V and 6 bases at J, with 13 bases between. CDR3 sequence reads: CASSLRGDIAGELFF. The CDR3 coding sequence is TGTGCCAGCAGCTTACGAGGGGACATTGCCGGGGAGCTGTTTTTT.

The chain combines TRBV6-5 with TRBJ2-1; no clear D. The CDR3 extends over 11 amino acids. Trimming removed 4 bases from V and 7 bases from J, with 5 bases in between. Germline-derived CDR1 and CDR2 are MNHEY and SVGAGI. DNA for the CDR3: TGTGCCAGCAGTTGGGGAAATGAGCAGTTCTTC. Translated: CASSWGNEQFF.

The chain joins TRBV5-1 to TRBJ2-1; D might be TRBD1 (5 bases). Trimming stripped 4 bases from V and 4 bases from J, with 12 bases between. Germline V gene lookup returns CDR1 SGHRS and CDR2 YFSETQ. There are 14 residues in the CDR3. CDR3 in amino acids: CASSGAAEYNEQFF. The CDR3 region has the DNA TGCGCCAGCAGCGGGGCAGCAGAATACAATGAGCAGTTCTTC.

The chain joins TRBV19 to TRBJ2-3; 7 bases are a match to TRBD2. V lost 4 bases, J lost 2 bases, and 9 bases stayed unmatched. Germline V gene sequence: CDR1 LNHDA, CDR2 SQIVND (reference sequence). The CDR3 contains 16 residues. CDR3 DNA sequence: TGTGCCAGTAGTAGGAGGACTAGTGGTTCCACAGATACGCAGTATTTT. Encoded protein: CASSRRTSGSTDTQYF. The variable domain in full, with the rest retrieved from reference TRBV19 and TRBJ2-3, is DGGITQSPKYLFRKEGQNVTLSCEQNLNHDAMYWYRQDPGQGLRLIYYSQIVNDFQKGDIAEGYSVSREKKESFPLTVTSAQKNPTAFYLCASSRRTSGSTDTQYFGPGTRLTVL.

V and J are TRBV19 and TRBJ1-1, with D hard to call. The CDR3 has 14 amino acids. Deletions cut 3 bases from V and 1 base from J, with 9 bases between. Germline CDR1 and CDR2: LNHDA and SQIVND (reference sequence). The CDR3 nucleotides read TGTGCCAGTAGTATCCTCCAGGAGAACACTGAAGCTTTCTTT. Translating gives CASSILQENTEAFF.

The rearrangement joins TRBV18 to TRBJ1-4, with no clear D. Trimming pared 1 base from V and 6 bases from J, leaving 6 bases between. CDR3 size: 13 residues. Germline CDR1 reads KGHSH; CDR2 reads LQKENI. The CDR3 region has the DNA TGTGCCAGCTCACCACGTCTAGATGAAAAACTGTTTTTT. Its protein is CASSPRLDEKLFF.

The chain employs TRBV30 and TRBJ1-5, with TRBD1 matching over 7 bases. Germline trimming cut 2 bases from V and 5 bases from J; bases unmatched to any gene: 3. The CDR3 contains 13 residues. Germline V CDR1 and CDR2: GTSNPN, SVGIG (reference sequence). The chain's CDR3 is CAWSRQGDQPQHF. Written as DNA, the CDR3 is TGTGCCTGGAGTCGTCAGGGGGATCAGCCCCAGCATTTT.

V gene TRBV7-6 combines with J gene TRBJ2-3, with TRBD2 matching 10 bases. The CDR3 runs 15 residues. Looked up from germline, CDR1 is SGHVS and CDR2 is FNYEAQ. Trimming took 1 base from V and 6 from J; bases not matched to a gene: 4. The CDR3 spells CASSLGGTSVDTQYF. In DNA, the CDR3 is TGTGCCAGCAGCTTAGGAGGGACTAGCGTGGATACGCAGTATTTT.

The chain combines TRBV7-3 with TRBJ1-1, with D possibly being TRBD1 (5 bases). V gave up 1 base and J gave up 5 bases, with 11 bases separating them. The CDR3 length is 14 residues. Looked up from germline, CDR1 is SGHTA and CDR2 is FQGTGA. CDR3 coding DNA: TGTGCCAGCAGCTTAATTGGGGAGGGGACTGAAGCTTTCTTT. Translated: CASSLIGEGTEAFF.

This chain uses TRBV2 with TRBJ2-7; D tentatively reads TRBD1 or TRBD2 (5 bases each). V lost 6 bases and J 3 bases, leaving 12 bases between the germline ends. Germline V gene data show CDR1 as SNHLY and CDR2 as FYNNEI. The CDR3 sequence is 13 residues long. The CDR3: CASRWDLSYEQYF. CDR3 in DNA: TGTGCCAGCAGGTGGGACCTAAGCTACGAGCAGTACTTC.

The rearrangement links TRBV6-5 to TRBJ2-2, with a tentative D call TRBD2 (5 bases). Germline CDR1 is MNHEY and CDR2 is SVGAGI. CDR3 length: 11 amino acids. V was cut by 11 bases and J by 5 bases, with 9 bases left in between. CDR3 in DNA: TGTGCCTCCCGGAGGACCGGGGAGCTGTTTTTT. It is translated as CASRRTGELFF.

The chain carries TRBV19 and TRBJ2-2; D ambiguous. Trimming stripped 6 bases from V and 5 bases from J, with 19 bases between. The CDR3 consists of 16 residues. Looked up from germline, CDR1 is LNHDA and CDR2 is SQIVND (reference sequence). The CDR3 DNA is TGTGCCAGTAGCCCGATACATACTACGTGGACCGGGGAGCTGTTTTTT. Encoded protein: CASSPIHTTWTGELFF.